The 30 T cell receptor beta chains in this list originate from one sample, sequenced in a study of cytotoxic CD8 clonotypes in ibrutinib-treated CLL. The repertoire was sequenced with immunoSEQ multiplex PCR; TCRdb's copy has only in-frame clones and lacks some. The table has roughly 190,000 clones, 72% seen once. This sample comprised PBMCs, obtained after 24 months of ibrutinib treatment. The receptors shown here come from a human donor with chronic lymphocytic leukemia.

This clone showed up just once. The chain has TRBV5-4 and TRBJ1-2, with TRBD1 identical over 7 bases. Per germline, CDR1 SGHNT and CDR2 YYREEE (reference sequence). The trim removed 2 bases at V and 7 bases at J, leaving 11 bases unmatched. The CDR3 covers 15 residues. CDR3 nucleotides: TGTGCCAGCAGCTTATTCACAGGGGACTTCTCTGGCTACACCTTC. Protein sequence: CASSLFTGDFSGYTF.

The chain employs TRBV30 and TRBJ1-2; D gene uncertain. This CDR3 contains 13 residues. Trimming left V 4 bases short and J 4 bases short, with 13 bases between. Germline V gives CDR1 GTSNPN, CDR2 SVGIG (reference sequence). This chain's CDR3 is CAWTIQGAYGYTF. In nucleotides, the CDR3 is TGTGCCTGGACCATACAAGGCGCCTATGGCTACACCTTC.

The chain employs TRBV11-3 and TRBJ2-7; D is uncertain. CDR1 is SGHNT, CDR2 YENEEA, per germline. Trimming removed 4 bases from V and 7 bases from J, with 11 bases in between. This CDR3 region has 12 residues. Here the CDR3 reads CASSSGPREQYF. The CDR3 DNA sequence: TGTGCCAGCAGCTCTGGGCCGAGGGAGCAGTACTTC.

This clone was counted between two and nine times. This chain connects TRBV2 to TRBJ2-7; D is unresolved. Germline lookup yields CDR1 SNHLY and CDR2 FYNNEI. V lost 10 bases and J lost 4, with 5 bases in between. This CDR3 has 9 residues. DNA of the CDR3: TGTGCCACCTCTTACGAGCAGTACTTC. Translation gives CATSYEQYF.

The V call is TRBV5-4, the J call TRBJ2-7; a possible D gene is TRBD2 (6 bases). The germline V gene has CDR1 SGHNT and CDR2 YYREEE (reference sequence). The V and J ends lost 2 bases and 2 bases respectively, with 11 bases between them. The CDR3 runs to 14 residues. CDR3 in amino acids: CASSFKRAPYEQYF. For the CDR3, the DNA is TGTGCCAGCAGCTTTAAGCGGGCCCCCTACGAGCAGTACTTC.

The chain couples TRBV7-6 to TRBJ2-2, with 9 bases matching TRBD2. The J segment lost 6 bases and the V segment lost 5 bases, leaving 16 bases of the junction unmatched. Germline V gene sequence: CDR1 SGHVS, CDR2 FNYEAQ. The CDR3 spans 18 residues. CDR3 amino acids: CASSPTLREGHFPGELFF. CDR3 nucleotide sequence: TGTGCCAGCAGCCCCACTTTGCGGGAGGGCCACTTTCCCGGGGAGCTGTTTTTT.

The chain is built from TRBV4-2 and TRBJ2-1; D remains unclear. The germline gives CDR1 LGHNA, CDR2 YNFKEQ. CDR3 length: 13 residues. Trimming shortened V by 1 base and J by 2 bases, and 3 bases separated the two germline ends. This CDR3 reads CASSQGAYNEQFF. In nucleotides, the CDR3 is TGTGCCAGCAGCCAAGGGGCCTACAATGAGCAGTTCTTC.

The chain joins TRBV30 to TRBJ1-1; the D gene is possibly TRBD1 (5 bases). Germline lookup yields CDR1 GTSNPN and CDR2 SVGIG (reference sequence). CDR3 length: 14 amino acids. V lost 3 bases, J lost 5 bases, and 16 bases lay in between. This CDR3 is CAWRRDSHGTEAFF. The CDR3 nucleotides read TGTGCCTGGAGACGGGACTCCCATGGGACTGAAGCTTTCTTT.

This chain links TRBV7-2 with TRBJ1-1, with 8 bases identical to TRBD1. The germline gives CDR1 SGHTA, CDR2 FQGNSA. The CDR3 consists of 12 residues. V was clipped by 5 bases and J by 11 bases; unmatched bases: 7. DNA for the CDR3: TGTGCCAGCAGCGTCGGACAGGGAGTGGCTTTCTTT. Its protein product is CASSVGQGVAFF.

The chain combines TRBV21-1 with TRBJ2-7. TRBV21-1 is described as a pseudogene. The length of the CDR3 is 18 residues. The CDR3 spells CASSNPRRTPEPYFAQYF. As DNA, the CDR3 is TGTGCCAGCAGCAATCCCCGAAGGACCCCCGAGCCCTACTTTGCGCAGTACTTC.

This clone appeared a few times. The rearrangement links TRBV25-1 to TRBJ2-1; 8 bases agree with TRBD2. This CDR3 spans 12 amino acids. V shed 3 bases, J shed 14 bases, and the junction held 6 bases outside the gene matches. Germline V lookup: CDR1 MGHDK, CDR2 SYGVNS. CDR3 sequence: CASSDPGGPEFF. The CDR3 nucleotides are TGTGCCAGCAGTGACCCGGGAGGGCCTGAGTTCTTC.

A few counts support this clone. This chain joins TRBV29-1 and TRBJ2-1; 8 nucleotides agree with TRBD1. Germline V lookup: CDR1 SQVTM, CDR2 ANQGSEA. The CDR3 sequence is 13 residues long. V lost 8 bases, J lost 5 bases, and 8 bases stayed unmatched. CDR3 residues: CSSRTGTDNEQFF. For the CDR3, the DNA is TGCAGCTCCCGGACAGGGACGGACAATGAGCAGTTCTTC.

This chain joins TRBV5-1 and TRBJ2-1, with 7 bases identical to TRBD2. CDR3 length: 16 residues. J gave up 7 bases and V 5 bases, and 15 bases lay outside the gene matches. Germline values: CDR1 SGHRS, CDR2 YFSETQ. CDR3 in DNA: TGCGCCAGCAGGTTCGGCCTTCGGGACTATCCGAATGAGCAGTTCTTC. As protein: CASRFGLRDYPNEQFF.

Remarks on this clone: The germline gene is not matched at one end of the junction; a read error may be the cause. The genes are TRBV29-1 and TRBJ2-1; TRBD2 matches 11 bases. The CDR3 covers 14 residues. CDR1 is SQVTM and CDR2 is ANQGSEA in the germline V gene. The CDR3 bases are TGCAGCGTTGAAGACCTTCCCCCATGGGGACTAGCGGTCTTC. Residues: CSVEDLPPWGLAVF.

The chain recombines TRBV7-2 with TRBJ1-1; weak D call: TRBD1 (5 bases). CDR1 is SGHTA and CDR2 is FQGNSA in the germline V gene. The V end lost 1 base, the J end lost 4 bases, and 10 bases lay between the germline ends. The CDR3 has 14 residues. The CDR3: CASSLDGGSTEAFF. The DNA for the CDR3 is TGTGCCAGCAGCTTAGACGGGGGTAGCACTGAAGCTTTCTTT.

This chain uses TRBV19 with TRBJ2-1, with 14 bases matching TRBD2. The germline V gene has CDR1 LNHDA and CDR2 SQIVND (reference sequence). V dropped 6 bases and J dropped 8; count of bases not matched to a gene: 27. This CDR3 contains 22 residues. CDR3 sequence (DNA): TGTGCCAGTAGGGATAACCGGGCCCTCGGGACTAGCGGGAGCCGCGGGGGGCATGAGCAGTTCTTC. Protein: CASRDNRALGTSGSRGGHEQFF.

The J gene is TRBJ2-1, the V gene TRBV21-1; TRBD2 is taken as the D call from the table, unchecked against the DNA. TRBV21-1 corresponds to a pseudogene. The CDR3 contains 15 residues. The CDR3 protein is CASSKSRLAGNEQFF. The DNA of the CDR3 is TGTGCCAGCAGCAAATCGAGACTAGCGGGAAATGAGCAGTTCTTC.

This clone has just a few counts. The rearrangement uses TRBV7-9 and TRBJ1-1; 7 positions agree with TRBD1. The CDR3 runs 15 residues. The germline V gene has CDR1 SEHNR and CDR2 FQNEAQ (reference sequence). V lost 3 bases to trimming and J lost 5 bases; unmatched junction nucleotides: 9. CDR3 DNA: TGTGCCAGCAGCTTGCCGACAGGGCGAGGGACTGAAGCTTTCTTT. Its translation is CASSLPTGRGTEAFF. The whole variable domain, remainder taken from reference TRBV7-9 and TRBJ1-1, is DTGVSQNPRHKITKRGQNVTFRCDPISEHNRLYWYRQTLGQGPEFLTYFQNEAQLEKSRLLSDRFSAERPKGSFSTLEIQRTEQGDSAMYLCASSLPTGRGTEAFFGQGTRLTVV.

V usage is TRBV25-1 and J usage is TRBJ1-6; possible D gene TRBD1, 5 bases. Germline CDR1 MGHDK, CDR2 SYGVNS. This CDR3 is 12 amino acids long. The germline V and J ends were trimmed by 9 bases and 14 bases, with 17 bases remaining between them. CDR3 protein: CASKGQGHALHF. The CDR3 DNA sequence: TGTGCCAGTAAGGGGCAGGGCCATGCCCTCCACTTT.

This clone was detected only a few times. The rearrangement links TRBV6-5 to TRBJ2-7; the D gene is possibly TRBD1 (5 bases). Looked up from germline, CDR1 is MNHEY and CDR2 is SVGAGI. The V and J ends lost 4 bases and 1 base respectively, with 11 bases between them. The CDR3 loop spans 14 amino acids. The CDR3 sequence: CASSSSDRSYEQYF. The CDR3 coding sequence is TGTGCCAGCAGTTCGTCCGACAGATCCTACGAGCAGTACTTC.

The chain employs TRBV6-5 and TRBJ2-7; no clear D gene. V dropped 5 bases and J dropped 3 bases, with 2 bases sitting between them. Germline V gene sequence: CDR1 MNHEY, CDR2 SVGAGI. This CDR3 is 10 amino acids long. CDR3 in amino acids: CASSGYEQYF. Written as DNA, the CDR3 is TGTGCCAGCAGTGGCTACGAGCAGTACTTC.

The genes are TRBV5-1 and TRBJ2-7; 11 nucleotides match TRBD1. The V gene end was trimmed by 4 bases and the J gene end by 5 bases; junction bases not matched to a gene: 5. Per germline, CDR1 SGHRS and CDR2 YFSETQ. The CDR3 runs 14 residues. Written as DNA, the CDR3 is TGCGCCAGCAGCAACCGGGACAGGGGGAACGAGCAGTACTTC. Its protein is CASSNRDRGNEQYF. Using reference TRBV5-1 and TRBJ2-7 for the parts outside the CDR3, the full variable domain is KAGVTQTPRYLIKTRGQQVTLSCSPISGHRSVSWYQQTPGQGLQFLFEYFSETQRNKGNFPGRFSGRQFSNSRSEMNVSTLELGDSALYLCASSNRDRGNEQYFGPGTRLTVT.

The chain employs TRBV5-1 and TRBJ2-7; TRBD2 agrees at 7 bases. V was pared by 0 bases and J by 3 bases, with 3 bases of the junction left unmatched. Germline-derived CDR1 and CDR2 are SGHRS and YFSETQ. The CDR3 spans 14 residues. This CDR3 is CASSLDWTSYEQYF. CDR3 sequence (DNA): TGCGCCAGCAGCTTGGACTGGACTAGCTACGAGCAGTACTTC. The full variable domain, its missing parts supplied by reference TRBV5-1 and TRBJ2-7, is KAGVTQTPRYLIKTRGQQVTLSCSPISGHRSVSWYQQTPGQGLQFLFEYFSETQRNKGNFPGRFSGRQFSNSRSEMNVSTLELGDSALYLCASSLDWTSYEQYFGPGTRLTVT.

The CDR3 coding sequence is TGTGCCAGCAGCTTAGGGGGGAGTAAGTACGAGCAGTACTTC. Translation gives CASSLGGSKYEQYF. The genes are TRBV7-2 and TRBJ2-7, with D perhaps assigned TRBD1 or TRBD2 (5 bases each). Germline V lookup: CDR1 SGHTA, CDR2 FQGNSA. The V end was cut by 1 base, the J end by 4 bases, with 11 bases between. This CDR3 has 14 amino acids.

The chain couples TRBV12-5 to TRBJ2-1; weak D call: TRBD2 (6 bases). The CDR3 length is 10 residues. Trimming cost V 7 bases and J 15 bases, with 13 bases left between them. CDR1 is LGHNT, CDR2 FRNRAP, per germline. The CDR3 spells CASERLVPFF. The CDR3, as DNA: TGTGCTAGTGAAAGACTAGTTCCGTTCTTC.

The rearrangement links TRBV15 to TRBJ1-5; D remains unclear. V gave up 0 bases and J gave up 0 bases, with 9 bases separating them. Germline V gene sequence: CDR1 LNHNV, CDR2 YYDKDF (reference sequence). This CDR3 spans 16 amino acids. The CDR3 region has the DNA TGTGCCACCAGCAGAGATGGGAGAAATAGCAATCAGCCCCAGCATTTT. It codes for CATSRDGRNSNQPQHF.

This clone was found many times. The chain links TRBV6-1 to TRBJ2-1, with 10 bases matching TRBD2. V dropped 4 bases and J dropped 8; count of bases not matched to a gene: 8. The CDR3 is 15 amino acids. Germline V gives CDR1 MNHNS, CDR2 SASEGT. CDR3 region: CASSALAGGRDEQFF. CDR3 DNA: TGTGCCAGCAGTGCTTTAGCGGGAGGTAGGGATGAGCAGTTCTTC.

The chain uses TRBV7-9 and TRBJ2-7; 13 bases line up with TRBD2. The germline V gene has CDR1 SEHNR and CDR2 FQNEAQ (reference sequence). The CDR3 length is 15 residues. Unmatched junction bases numbered 8, after V lost 5 bases and J lost 7 bases. In DNA, the CDR3 is TGTGCCAGCAGCACTGGGACTAGCGGGGCGCAGGAGCAGTACTTC. Amino acids: CASSTGTSGAQEQYF.

This clone was picked up a small number of times. The DNA of the CDR3 is TGTGCCAGCAGCCCTCATAGCGGGAACACCGGGGAGCTGTTTTTT. Protein product: CASSPHSGNTGELFF. The genes are TRBV7-9 and TRBJ2-2; possible D gene TRBD2, 6 bases. Germline V CDR1 and CDR2: SEHNR, FQNEAQ (reference sequence). V shed 5 bases and J shed 1 base, with 11 bases lying between them. This CDR3 is built from 15 residues.

The chain uses TRBV7-3 and TRBJ2-2, with 11 bases that match TRBD2. Germline assignment: CDR1 SGHTA and CDR2 FQGTGA. V was pared by 5 bases and J by 5 bases, with 7 bases of the junction left unmatched. The CDR3 extends over 16 amino acids. In nucleotides, the CDR3 is TGTGCCAGCAGCCCGATAGCGGGAGGGCCTACCGGGGAGCTGTTTTTT. Its translation is CASSPIAGGPTGELFF.